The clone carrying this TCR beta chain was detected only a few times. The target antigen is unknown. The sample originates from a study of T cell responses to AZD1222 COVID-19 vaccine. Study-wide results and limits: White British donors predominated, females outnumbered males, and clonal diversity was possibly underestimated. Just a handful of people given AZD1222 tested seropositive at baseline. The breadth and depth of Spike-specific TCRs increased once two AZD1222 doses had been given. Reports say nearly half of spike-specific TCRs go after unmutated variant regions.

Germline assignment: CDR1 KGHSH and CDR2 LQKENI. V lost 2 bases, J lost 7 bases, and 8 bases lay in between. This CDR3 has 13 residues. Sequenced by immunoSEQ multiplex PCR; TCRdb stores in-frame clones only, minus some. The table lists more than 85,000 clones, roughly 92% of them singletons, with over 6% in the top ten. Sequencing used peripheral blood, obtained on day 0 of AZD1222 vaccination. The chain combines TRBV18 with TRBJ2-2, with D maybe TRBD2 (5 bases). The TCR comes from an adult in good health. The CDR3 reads CASSPNGVGELFF. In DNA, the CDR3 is TGTGCCAGCTCACCAAACGGGGTCGGGGAGCTGTTTTTT.